This note documents a single T cell receptor (beta chain) sequence. Repertoires were generated with immunoSEQ multiplex PCR, while TCRdb's copy carries only in-frame clones and drops some. The sample records 30,000 to 35,000 clones, over 75% being singletons. The sample comes from a study of OX40 agonist ivuxolimab in advanced cancers. Trimming pared 5 bases from V and 4 bases from J, leaving 11 bases between. The CDR3 totals 13 residues. CDR1 is MNHEY, CDR2 SMNVEV, per germline (reference sequence). Individuals having autoimmune disease history or systemic immunosuppression were not enrolled. At baseline, cycle 4 day 1, and cycle 7 day 1, blood was sampled.

V usage is TRBV27 and J usage is TRBJ2-5; TRBD2 might be the D (6 bases). The sequence derives from an adult with an advanced solid tumor such as melanoma, head and neck, liver or kidney cancer. The source was CD4+ or CD8+ T cells sorted from blood, collected in a trial of the OX40 agonist ivuxolimab. CDR3 protein: CASSPPTRETQYF. CDR3 DNA sequence: TGTGCCAGCAGTCCTCCGACTAGAGAGACCCAGTACTTC.